What follows are 31 T cell receptor beta chains derived from one specimen sequenced in a study of cytomegalovirus exposure and HLA in healthy donors. The PCR had 60 Vbeta and 13 Jbeta primers. The method was immunoSEQ multiplex PCR; TCRdb's version includes in-frame clones alone and lacks a portion of them. Of about 120,000 clones in the sample, 60% to 80% were seen once. The material sequenced was PBMCs. Receptors originate from a human donor in good health.

This clone was seen a single time. The chain has TRBV4-1 and TRBJ2-7, with D perhaps matching TRBD1 (6 bases). The CDR3 consists of 15 residues. Trimming shortened V by 4 bases and J by 2 bases, and 15 bases separated the two germline ends. CDR1 and CDR2 from the germline V gene are MGHRA and YSYEKL. CDR3 loop: CASSLDQGQTYEQYF. The CDR3 bases are TGCGCCAGCAGCCTGGATCAGGGGCAAACCTACGAGCAGTACTTC.

The J gene is TRBJ2-7, the V gene TRBV4-3; D is possibly TRBD1 (6 bases). The CDR3 spans 15 residues. The V gene lost 8 bases and the J gene lost 2 bases, with 19 bases spanning the gap. Germline loops: CDR1 LGHNA, CDR2 YSLEER. In DNA form, the CDR3 reads TGCGCCAGCGGTCCTAGGGTGGGGGCCACCTACGAGCAGTACTTC. As protein: CASGPRVGATYEQYF.

The chain uses TRBV19 and TRBJ1-4; D might be TRBD1 (5 bases). Germline V gives CDR1 LNHDA, CDR2 SQIVND (reference sequence). Trimming removed 7 bases from V and 8 bases from J, with 14 bases in between. The CDR3 has 13 amino acids. CDR3 DNA: TGTGCCAGTACCGTGACGGGGGAGGAAAAACTGTTTTTT. Amino acids: CASTVTGEEKLFF.

This clone has just one count. The rearrangement joins TRBV7-7 to TRBJ2-7; 8 nucleotides line up with TRBD1. After removal of 5 bases from V and 7 bases from J, the junction contained 10 bases not matched to a gene. Germline V gives CDR1 SSHAT, CDR2 FNYEAQ (reference sequence). The CDR3 spans 14 residues. CDR3 in amino acids: CASSPQGALGEQYF. The CDR3 nucleotides read TGTGCCAGCAGCCCGCAGGGGGCCCTTGGTGAGCAGTACTTC.

This chain links TRBV18 with TRBJ1-4; a possible D gene is TRBD1 (6 bases). Trimming shortened V by 0 bases and J by 3 bases, and 8 bases separated the two germline ends. CDR1 KGHSH and CDR2 LQKENI come from the germline V gene. The CDR3 has 15 residues. The DNA for the CDR3 is TGTGCCAGCTCACCACCGGGACACCCTAATGAAAAACTGTTTTTT. Encoded protein: CASSPPGHPNEKLFF.

V gene TRBV18 combines with J gene TRBJ2-3; the match to TRBD1 covers 8 bases. Germline trimming cut 3 bases from V and 4 bases from J; bases unmatched to any gene: 6. The CDR3 consists of 15 residues. CDR1 and CDR2 from the germline V gene are KGHSH and LQKENI. CDR3 DNA: TGTGCCAGCTCACCCCGGTCAGGGGGCGCAGATACGCAGTATTTT. Translating it yields CASSPRSGGADTQYF.

J is TRBJ2-5 and V is TRBV9; maybe TRBD2 (6 bases). This CDR3 contains 14 residues. Per germline, CDR1 SGDLS and CDR2 YYNGEE. The ends were cut back, 0 bases at V and 4 bases at J, with 10 bases in the middle. The CDR3 region has the DNA TGTGCCAGCAGCGTAGGTGGGACTCTAGAGACCCAGTACTTC. Translation: CASSVGGTLETQYF. The complete variable domain, with remaining parts taken from reference TRBV9 and TRBJ2-5, reads DSGVTQTPKHLITATGQRVTLRCSPRSGDLSVYWYQQSLDQGLQFLIQYYNGEERAKGNILERFSAQQFPDLHSELNLSSLELGDSALYFCASSVGGTLETQYFGPGTRLLVL.

The chain employs TRBV19 and TRBJ2-7, with D unclear. This CDR3 has 14 amino acids. In germline, CDR1 is LNHDA, CDR2 SQIVND (reference sequence). The V gene lost 3 bases and the J gene lost 1 base, with 10 bases spanning the gap. Here the CDR3 reads CASSMLATSYEQYF. CDR3 bases: TGTGCCAGTAGTATGTTGGCCACGTCCTACGAGCAGTACTTC. Full variable domain (missing parts from reference TRBV19 and TRBJ2-7): DGGITQSPKYLFRKEGQNVTLSCEQNLNHDAMYWYRQDPGQGLRLIYYSQIVNDFQKGDIAEGYSVSREKKESFPLTVTSAQKNPTAFYLCASSMLATSYEQYFGPGTRLTVT.

This clone has only a few counts. The genes are TRBV5-1 and TRBJ2-1; 10 nucleotides match TRBD1. CDR3 length: 18 residues. Per the germline V gene, CDR1 is SGHRS and CDR2 is YFSETQ. V shed 0 bases, J shed 7 bases, and the junction held 13 bases outside the gene matches. The CDR3 nucleotides are TGCGCCAGCAGCTTGGTTGGCCCCAACCGGGACAGGGGAAATGAGCAGTTCTTC. It yields the protein CASSLVGPNRDRGNEQFF.

V is TRBV19 and J is TRBJ1-4; 9 positions agree with TRBD1. This CDR3 is 14 amino acids long. Per germline, CDR1 LNHDA and CDR2 SQIVND (reference sequence). V was pared by 6 bases and J by 3 bases, with 2 bases of the junction left unmatched. The chain's CDR3 is CASSYRGPNEKLFF. CDR3 nucleotides: TGTGCCAGTAGCTACAGGGGGCCTAATGAAAAACTGTTTTTT.

The J gene is TRBJ1-5, the V gene TRBV14; D remains ambiguous. Germline V gives CDR1 SGHDN, CDR2 FVKESK. V was clipped by 3 bases and J by 2 bases, with 17 bases between them. This CDR3 has 17 residues. The CDR3 DNA follows: TGTGCCAGCAGCCAGATCCCCCCATGCAGTCGCAATCAGCCCCAGCATTTT. Translating it yields CASSQIPPCSRNQPQHF.

The chain links TRBV6-5 to TRBJ2-2; D not certain. CDR1 is MNHEY and CDR2 is SVGAGI in the germline V gene. Deletions cut 2 bases from V and 6 bases from J, with 13 bases between. The CDR3 has 15 residues. CDR3 loop: CASSYRRPEAGELFF. CDR3 bases: TGTGCCAGCAGTTACAGGCGGCCCGAGGCCGGGGAGCTGTTTTTT.

This clone has only one observation. The chain combines TRBV14 with TRBJ1-2; 9 bases align to TRBD1. CDR1 is SGHDN and CDR2 is FVKESK in the germline V gene. Trimming at V came to 5 bases and at J to 5 bases, leaving 3 bases not matched to a gene. CDR3 length: 13 amino acids. In DNA form, the CDR3 reads TGTGCCAGCAGCGCCGGGACAGGGTATGGCTACACCTTC. This sequence encodes CASSAGTGYGYTF.

The gene calls are TRBV30 and TRBJ2-1; 7 bases fit TRBD2. V was pared by 3 bases and J by 2 bases, with 4 bases of the junction left unmatched. Germline loops: CDR1 GTSNPN, CDR2 SVGIG (reference sequence). CDR3 length equals 14 residues. The CDR3 protein is CAWRRAGAYNEQFF. DNA of the CDR3: TGTGCCTGGAGGAGGGCGGGGGCCTACAATGAGCAGTTCTTC. The full variable domain, its missing parts supplied by reference TRBV30 and TRBJ2-1, is SQTIHQWPATLVQPVGSPLSLECTVEGTSNPNLYWYRQAAGRGLQLLFYSVGIGQISSEVPQNLSASRPQDRQFILSSKKLLLSDSGFYLCAWRRAGAYNEQFFGPGTRLTVL.

The rearrangement links TRBV6-5 to TRBJ1-2, with 9 positions matching TRBD1. The CDR3 extends over 15 amino acids. With V trimmed by 7 bases and J by 8 bases, 14 bases remained unmatched. The germline V gene encodes CDR1 MNHEY and CDR2 SVGAGI. In DNA form, the CDR3 reads TGTGCCAGCAAACCGGACAGGGGCGACCACATGGGCTACACCTTC. Its translation: CASKPDRGDHMGYTF.

CDR3 nucleotides: TGTGCCAGCTCACCACTCCCGTCGAGCACAGATACGCAGTATTTT. Translated, it gives CASSPLPSSTDTQYF. The chain is built from TRBV18 and TRBJ2-3; D is unresolved. Per germline, CDR1 KGHSH and CDR2 LQKENI. The germline V and J ends were trimmed by 1 base and 0 bases, with 8 bases remaining between them. The CDR3 consists of 15 residues. The full variable domain, with the rest looked up from reference TRBV18 and TRBJ2-3, is NAGVMQNPRHLVRRRGQEARLRCSPMKGHSHVYWYRQLPEEGLKFMVYLQKENIIDESGMPKERFSAEFPKEGPSILRIQQVVRGDSAAYFCASSPLPSSTDTQYFGPGTRLTVL.

The chain couples TRBV5-4 to TRBJ2-3; no definite D call. This CDR3 comprises 12 residues. V lost 4 bases and J lost 6, with 9 bases in between. Per germline, CDR1 SGHNT and CDR2 YYREEE (reference sequence). The chain's CDR3 is CASSPTPDTQYF. CDR3 DNA sequence: TGTGCCAGCAGCCCAACACCCGATACGCAGTATTTT.

The chain couples TRBV4-3 to TRBJ1-2; TRBD1 aligns across 7 bases. The CDR3 totals 16 residues. V dropped 0 bases and J dropped 1; count of bases not matched to a gene: 5. Germline-derived CDR1 and CDR2 are LGHNA and YSLEER. This CDR3 reads CASSQDLTGINYGYTF. Here the CDR3 DNA reads TGCGCCAGCAGCCAAGATCTGACAGGGATTAACTATGGCTACACCTTC.

The chain recombines TRBV18 with TRBJ2-6; no clear D gene. The V gene lost 5 bases and the J gene lost 0 bases, with 14 bases spanning the gap. Germline CDR1 KGHSH, CDR2 LQKENI. The CDR3 length is 17 residues. The CDR3 here is CASSANSLLSGANVLTF. The CDR3 DNA is TGTGCCAGCTCAGCAAACAGTCTGCTCTCTGGGGCCAACGTCCTGACTTTC. Supplemented by reference TRBV18 and TRBJ2-6, the full variable domain reads NAGVMQNPRHLVRRRGQEARLRCSPMKGHSHVYWYRQLPEEGLKFMVYLQKENIIDESGMPKERFSAEFPKEGPSILRIQQVVRGDSAAYFCASSANSLLSGANVLTFGAGSRLTVL.

The count of this clone is one. The rearrangement links TRBV7-2 to TRBJ2-5; 10 nucleotides match TRBD1. Looked up from germline, CDR1 is SGHTA and CDR2 is FQGNSA. The CDR3 runs to 16 residues. The V gene end was trimmed by 3 bases and the J gene end by 5 bases; junction bases not matched to a gene: 9. The CDR3 sequence: CASSFSGTGVGETQYF. The CDR3 DNA reads TGTGCCAGCAGCTTCTCCGGGACAGGGGTAGGGGAGACCCAGTACTTC.

This sequence joins TRBV28 and TRBJ1-6, with D uncertain. With 5 bases removed from V and 5 bases from J, the gap between germline ends came to 4 bases. The germline V gene has CDR1 MDHEN and CDR2 SYDVKM. The CDR3 sequence is 12 residues long. The CDR3 is CASSVNNSPLHF. CDR3 nucleotide sequence: TGTGCCAGCAGTGTAAATAATTCACCCCTCCACTTT.

This clone was found a few times. V and J are TRBV4-2 and TRBJ2-2, with 10 bases aligning to TRBD2. The CDR3 runs to 16 residues. Germline V CDR1 and CDR2: LGHNA, YNFKEQ. V trimming: 4 bases; J trimming: 2 bases; junction bases outside the gene matches: 4. CDR3 sequence: CASSPGLATNTGELFF. The CDR3 region has the DNA TGTGCCAGCAGCCCGGGACTAGCGACCAACACCGGGGAGCTGTTTTTT.

The chain links TRBV2 to TRBJ2-3; D gene uncertain. The CDR3 is 14 amino acids. Trimming left V 7 bases short and J 1 base short, with 12 bases between. CDR1 is SNHLY, CDR2 FYNNEI, per germline. The CDR3 region is CASNLGTRTDTQYF. The CDR3 coding sequence is TGTGCCAGCAACCTAGGTACACGCACAGATACGCAGTATTTT. Complete variable domain (other parts from reference TRBV2 and TRBJ2-3): EPEVTQTPSHQVTQMGQEVILRCVPISNHLYFYWYRQILGQKVEFLVSFYNNEISEKSEIFDDQFSVERPDGSNFTLKIRSTKLEDSAMYFCASNLGTRTDTQYFGPGTRLTVL.

The rearrangement links TRBV30 to TRBJ1-6; 8 nucleotides line up with TRBD1. Germline V gene lookup returns CDR1 GTSNPN and CDR2 SVGIG (reference sequence). The CDR3 has 15 residues. Trimming took 4 bases from V and 3 from J; bases not matched to a gene: 5. The CDR3, as DNA: TGTGCCTGGAACCGACAGGGGATCTATAATTCACCCCTCCACTTT. Translated, it gives CAWNRQGIYNSPLHF.

J is TRBJ1-4 and V is TRBV6-1, with TRBD1 matching over 7 bases. Trimming took 6 bases from V and 4 from J; bases not matched to a gene: 5. From germline, CDR1 is MNHNS and CDR2 SASEGT. This CDR3 is built from 14 residues. The CDR3 nucleotides are TGTGCCAGCAGAACCGACAGGGTTAATGAAAAACTGTTTTTT. Translated: CASRTDRVNEKLFF.

The chain carries TRBV28 and TRBJ2-3, with 8 bases matching TRBD2. This CDR3 spans 15 amino acids. Germline-derived CDR1 and CDR2 are MDHEN and SYDVKM. Losses at the gene ends were 7 bases for V and 4 bases for J; bases not matched to a gene: 10. This chain's CDR3 is CASTSLRGAADTQYF. CDR3 DNA: TGTGCCAGCACCTCTCTGCGGGGGGCTGCAGATACGCAGTATTTT.

This clone is a singleton in its sample. This sequence joins TRBV11-1 and TRBJ1-6; the D is unclear. This CDR3 has 13 amino acids. The germline V and J ends were trimmed by 6 bases and 7 bases, with 10 bases remaining between them. CDR1 SGHAT and CDR2 FQDESV come from the germline V gene (reference sequence). CDR3 loop: CASRIRENSPLHF. The CDR3 region has the DNA TGTGCCAGCAGGATTAGGGAGAATTCACCCCTCCACTTT.

The chain carries TRBV28 and TRBJ2-4; 8 positions agree with TRBD1. V dropped 3 bases and J dropped 7; count of bases not matched to a gene: 5. CDR1 MDHEN and CDR2 SYDVKM come from the germline V gene. The CDR3 spans 14 residues. In DNA form, the CDR3 reads TGTGCCAGCAGTTTCAGCAGGGGGCAGAACATTCAGTACTTC. It encodes CASSFSRGQNIQYF.

This chain connects TRBV7-6 to TRBJ2-7; 9 bases fit TRBD2. CDR1 and CDR2 from the germline V gene are SGHVS and FNYEAQ. V dropped 0 bases and J dropped 6; count of bases not matched to a gene: 6. The CDR3 sequence is 15 residues long. Here the CDR3 reads CASSLAGSGSLEQYF. CDR3 sequence (DNA): TGTGCCAGCAGCTTAGCGGGTAGCGGGAGTCTCGAGCAGTACTTC.

The chain is built from TRBV7-6 and TRBJ1-5, with 9 bases aligning to TRBD1. Per germline, CDR1 SGHVS and CDR2 FNYEAQ. The CDR3 has 15 residues. V was clipped by 0 bases and J by 6 bases; unmatched bases: 3. This CDR3 is CASSLAGTGIQPQHF. The CDR3 nucleotides are TGTGCCAGCAGCTTAGCCGGGACAGGGATTCAGCCCCAGCATTTT.

The CDR3 here is CASSFTGTDEQFF. Here the CDR3 DNA reads TGTGCCAGCAGTTTTACAGGGACCGATGAGCAGTTCTTC. The chain is built from TRBV5-8 and TRBJ2-1, with D possibly matching TRBD1 (6 bases). V lost 5 bases, J lost 8 bases, and 14 bases lay in between. The CDR3 spans 13 residues. Germline CDR1 SGHTS, CDR2 YDEGEE.